This is a list of T cell receptor beta chains from one sample in a study of blood T cells in healthy people across ages. TCRdb fed the 5' RACE reads into MiXCR, producing one record per CDR3 protein. This sample has 1.6 million or so distinct CDR3 sequences, with 34% found just once. The sequenced sample was blood. The source is a woman aged 25 to 45 in good health. Both conserved end residues are part of each CDR3. Each record gives: clone size, D gene, J gene, V gene, CDR3 length, CDR3 DNA, CDR3 protein. A D gene is named only where the DNA matches it firmly. The size entry is marked missing in some rows and otherwise reads once, few, many or a size class.

many	-	TRBJ2-6	TRBV4-2	17	TGTGCCAGCAGCCAAGGCCGGGGAAGCTCTGGGGCCAACGTCCTGACTTTC	CASSQGRGSSGANVLTF
-	TRBD1	TRBJ2-7	TRBV28	16	TGTGCCAGCTTAGGCCAAACCGGGACAGGGTACTACGAGCAGTACTTC	CASLGQTGTGYYEQYF
many	TRBD1	TRBJ2-1	TRBV6-6	13	TGTGCCAGCGGACAGGGATATCGCAATGAGCAGTTCTTC	CASGQGYRNEQFF
-	TRBD2	TRBJ2-3	TRBV4-1	16	TGCGCCAGCAGCCAAGGGCCGACTAGCGGAGGGAGTACGCAGTATTTT	CASSQGPTSGGSTQYF
few	-	TRBJ1-2	TRBV18	13	TGTGCCAGCTCACTTCCGGAGAACTATGGCTACACCTTC	CASSLPENYGYTF
-	TRBD2	TRBJ2-5	TRBV20-1	15	TGCAGTGCTAGAGGTCGGGAGGTGTTATGGGAGACCCAGTACTTC	CSARGREVLWETQYF
-	TRBD2	TRBJ2-3	TRBV6-2/TRBV6-3	17	TGTGCCAGCAGTTACGAGGCAGGACTAGCGGCAACAGATACGCAGTATTTT	CASSYEAGLAATDTQYF
many	-	TRBJ2-7	TRBV5-1	14	TGCGCCAGCAGCCCACAGGGACTTGATTACGAGCAGTACTTC	CASSPQGLDYEQYF
-	-	TRBJ1-4	TRBV30	15	TGTGCCTGGGACATGATAAGATGGACTAATGAAAAACTGTTTTTT	CAWDMIRWTNEKLFF
-	TRBD2	TRBJ2-3	TRBV9	17	TGTGCCAGCAGCGTAGTGCAGCGGGAGAGTCTCACAGATACGCAGTATTTT	CASSVVQRESLTDTQYF
-	-	TRBJ2-5	TRBV5-1	13	TGCGCCAGCAGCCCCGAGGGAGAAATGGCCCAGTACTTC	CASSPEGEMAQYF
many	-	TRBJ2-7	TRBV7-9	15	TGTGCCAGCAGCTTAGGAGCTGGGTCAATCTACGAGCAGTACTTC	CASSLGAGSIYEQYF
-	-	TRBJ2-7	TRBV6-5	15	TGTGCCAGCAGTCGAGGACAGAGGGCGACCTACGAGCAGTACTTC	CASSRGQRATYEQYF
-	-	TRBJ2-5	TRBV6-2/TRBV6-3	14	TGTGCCAGCAGTTACCTGGGAGGTCCCTACGAGCGGTACTTC	CASSYLGGPYERYF
-	TRBD1	TRBJ2-7	TRBV27	16	TGTGCCAGCAGTTCTTCCATTGGACAGGGGGCCTACGAGCAGTACTTC	CASSSSIGQGAYEQYF
-	-	TRBJ2-7	TRBV7-2	14	TGTGCCAGCAGCTTCAGGCAGAGCTACTACGAGCAGTACTTC	CASSFRQSYYEQYF
few	-	TRBJ2-1	TRBV5-1	15	TGCGCCAGCAGCTTGGGATCCCTAGGAAACAATGAGCAGTTCTTC	CASSLGSLGNNEQFF
-	-	TRBJ1-6	TRBV30	14	TGTGCCTGGAGGATGGGACGAGATAATCCACCCCTCCACTTT	CAWRMGRDNPPLHF
-	TRBD2	TRBJ2-5	TRBV20-1	16	TGCAGTGCTACAACGTTGTGGGGGGGGGTCCAAGAGACCCAGTACTTC	CSATTLWGGVQETQYF
few	TRBD1	TRBJ2-1	TRBV6-1	17	TGTGCCAGCAGTGAAATAGGTCGGGCAGGGGGATCTGTGGGGCAGTTCTTC	CASSEIGRAGGSVGQFF
-	-	TRBJ2-2	TRBV7-2	18	TGTGCCAGCAGCTTAATAGGGGTGGCGGGGAAGAACACCGGGGAGCTGTTTTTT	CASSLIGVAGKNTGELFF
once	TRBD1	TRBJ2-5	TRBV20-1	15	TGCAGCGCTCCACCCGGGACAGTCCCTAAAGAGACCCAGTACTTC	CSAPPGTVPKETQYF
-	-	TRBJ2-3	TRBV7-6	15	TGTGCCAGCAGCTTATCTGTGACGCCGGGAGATACGCAGTATTTT	CASSLSVTPGDTQYF
-	-	TRBJ2-1	TRBV12-3/TRBV12-4	12	TGTGCCAGCAGTTTAACGGGACATGAGCAGTTCTTC	CASSLTGHEQFF
-	TRBD2	TRBJ2-5	TRBV2	17	TGTGCCAGCAGACGAGGGGCACTAGCGGGGGCCCAAGAGACCCAGTACTTC	CASRRGALAGAQETQYF
-	-	TRBJ2-1	TRBV7-8	15	TGTGCCAGCAGCCAGACAGGGGCCGGGGGGAATGAGCAGTTCTTC	CASSQTGAGGNEQFF
-	TRBD1	TRBJ2-3	TRBV7-2	14	TGTGCCAGCAGCCGCGGCGGGACAGGCGATACGCAGTATTTT	CASSRGGTGDTQYF
few	-	TRBJ2-5	TRBV10-3	14	TGTGCCATCAGTGTTGGCGCGAAAAAGGAGACCCAGTACTTC	CAISVGAKKETQYF
-	-	TRBJ2-3	TRBV19	16	TGTGCCAGTAGTATAGATAATGGCGGAAACACAGATACGCAGTATTTT	CASSIDNGGNTDTQYF
many	-	TRBJ2-5	TRBV29-1	15	TGCAGCGTTGATAAAAGGGGAGCAGGAGGGGAGACCCAGTACTTC	CSVDKRGAGGETQYF
-	-	TRBJ2-7	TRBV9	13	TGTGCCAGCGGGGACCCCCATACCTACGAGCAGTACTTC	CASGDPHTYEQYF
-	TRBD2	TRBJ2-7	TRBV7-3	14	TGTGCCAGCAGCATTGGGACTAGCGGGAGCGAGCAGTACTTC	CASSIGTSGSEQYF
-	-	TRBJ2-1	TRBV11-1	15	TGTGCCAGCAACCCCTTGGGGGGCTTGCTTCGTGAGCAGTTCTTC	CASNPLGGLLREQFF
few	-	TRBJ1-4	TRBV20-1	14	TGCAGTGCTAGAGATGGCAGGGGAGACGAAAAACTGTTTTTT	CSARDGRGDEKLFF
few	TRBD1	TRBJ2-5	TRBV11-1	15	TGTGCCAGCAGCCCGAGGACAGGGGGGAAAGAGACCCAGTACTTC	CASSPRTGGKETQYF
-	TRBD2	TRBJ2-3	TRBV15	17	TGTGCCACCAGCAGCCTCCTAGCGGGAGTGCGGACAGATACGCAGTATTTT	CATSSLLAGVRTDTQYF
few	-	TRBJ2-3	TRBV2	14	TGTGCCAGCAAATGGAAGGGGGGCACAGATACGCAGTATTTT	CASKWKGGTDTQYF
few	TRBD2	TRBJ2-3	TRBV10-3	14	TGTGCCATCAAGGCGGGAGTAAGCACAGATACGCAGTATTTT	CAIKAGVSTDTQYF
-	TRBD1	TRBJ2-5	TRBV5-1	16	TGCGCCAGCAGCTCCAGGGGGCCAGGGTACCAAGAGACCCAGTACTTC	CASSSRGPGYQETQYF
-	-	TRBJ2-3	TRBV24-1	16	TGTGCCACCAGTTCCTCGGACAGCCAAAGCACAGATACGCAGTATTTT	CATSSSDSQSTDTQYF
few	-	TRBJ1-5	TRBV27	15	TGTGCCAGCAGTACTGGGGCAGGGACCAATCAGCCCCAGCATTTT	CASSTGAGTNQPQHF
-	TRBD1	TRBJ2-2	TRBV11-1	16	TGTGCCAGCAGCCCCGGGACAGGGGGTAACACCGGGGAGCTGTTTTTT	CASSPGTGGNTGELFF
-	-	TRBJ2-7	TRBV20-1	14	TGCAGTGCCAAGAGCCCGATATGGGTCTACGAGCAGTACTTC	CSAKSPIWVYEQYF
few	-	TRBJ1-1	TRBV7-2	14	TGTGCCAGCAGCTCCGGGCCGGGGAATACTGAAGCTTTCTTT	CASSSGPGNTEAFF
few	-	TRBJ2-1	TRBV4-2	17	TGTGCCAGCAGCCAAGGGTTGGGGGCGAGCTCCTACAATGAGCAGTTCTTC	CASSQGLGASSYNEQFF
-	-	TRBJ1-6	TRBV27	16	TGTGCCAGCAGTTTCGCTCAGGGAACCTATAATTCACCCCTCCACTTT	CASSFAQGTYNSPLHF